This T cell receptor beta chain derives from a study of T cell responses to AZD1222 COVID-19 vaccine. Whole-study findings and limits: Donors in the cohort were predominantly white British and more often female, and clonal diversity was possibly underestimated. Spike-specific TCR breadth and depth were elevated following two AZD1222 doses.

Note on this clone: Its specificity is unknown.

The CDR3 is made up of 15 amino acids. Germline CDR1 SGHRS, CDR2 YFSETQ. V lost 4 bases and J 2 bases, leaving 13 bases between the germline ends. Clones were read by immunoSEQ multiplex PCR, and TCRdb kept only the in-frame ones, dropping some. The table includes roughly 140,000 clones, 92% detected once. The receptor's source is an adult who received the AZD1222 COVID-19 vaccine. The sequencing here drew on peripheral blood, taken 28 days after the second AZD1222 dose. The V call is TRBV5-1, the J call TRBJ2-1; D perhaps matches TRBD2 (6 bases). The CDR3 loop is CASSQGTHTYNEQFF. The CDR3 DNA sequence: TGCGCCAGCAGCCAAGGGACTCACACCTACAATGAGCAGTTCTTC.